Listed below are T cell receptor beta chains from one sample, sequenced in a study of cytomegalovirus exposure and HLA in healthy donors. The protocol was immunoSEQ multiplex PCR, while the TCRdb copy is restricted to in-frame clones and leaves out a portion. Of under 150,000 clones in the sample, approximately 80% were seen once. Sequenced material: PBMCs. The receptors here all came from a middle-aged man in good health and CMV-seronegative. CDR3s leave out the opening cysteine and the closing phenylalanine or tryptophan. Fields, in order: J gene, V gene, CDR3 protein.

>TRBJ1-1|TRBV7-2
ASLGTTNTEAF
>TRBJ1-5|TRBV7-2
ASSPSVTGNQPQH
>TRBJ2-7|TRBV4-1
ASSTTSGGNYEQY
>TRBJ1-6|TRBV6-5
ASSRGGAYNSPLH
>TRBJ1-1|TRBV6-1
ASRGARGENTEAF
>TRBJ1-1|TRBV19
ASSIWGGAF
>TRBJ1-5|TRBV19
ASSIRGGSSHNQPQH
>TRBJ1-1|TRBV18
ASSPMTGGFAEAF
>TRBJ2-3|TRBV6-1
ASSEVAGGPGTQY
>TRBJ2-1|TRBV13
ASSRLAGGPDEQF
>TRBJ1-1|TRBV4-3
ASSQDLGTGSLRTEAF
>TRBJ2-1|TRBV18
ASSPFTGGSYNEQF
>TRBJ1-1|TRBV5-1
ASSQKSSLTEAF
>TRBJ2-6|TRBV25-1
ASSDFGRSGANVLT
>TRBJ1-2|TRBV7-2
ASSLANPGTGNGYT
>TRBJ2-7|TRBV7-6
ASSLGGGASEQY
>TRBJ1-3|TRBV18
ASSQSGGSGNTIY
>TRBJ2-1|TRBV5-1
ASSVAVRTVNEQF
>TRBJ2-1|TRBV4-3
ASSPPGRGGRMDEQF
>TRBJ2-4|TRBV5-4
ASSLGLGQGQY
>TRBJ1-2|TRBV9
ASSVGTGPDGYT
>TRBJ1-1|TRBV19
ASSIKGGATEAF
>TRBJ1-1|TRBV11-2
ASSMRDREAF
>TRBJ2-5|TRBV19
ASKLAGVGETQY
>TRBJ2-2|TRBV9
ASSVGAGAGTGELF
>TRBJ2-3|TRBV5-6
ASSQSRDRVRITDTQY
>TRBJ1-1|TRBV25-1
ASLMGRGRTEAF
>TRBJ2-2|TRBV18
ASSPMGLGNTGELF
>TRBJ1-5|TRBV19
ASSSSQGGVPQH
>TRBJ1-1|TRBV7-3
ASSLGTGGVTEAF
>TRBJ2-7|TRBV11-1
ASSSTGNRNEQY
>TRBJ2-4|TRBV4-1
ASSLVAGVKNIQY
>TRBJ1-1|TRBV9
ASSRGGALESVEAF
>TRBJ1-2|TRBV4-1
ASSQQVIYNYGYT